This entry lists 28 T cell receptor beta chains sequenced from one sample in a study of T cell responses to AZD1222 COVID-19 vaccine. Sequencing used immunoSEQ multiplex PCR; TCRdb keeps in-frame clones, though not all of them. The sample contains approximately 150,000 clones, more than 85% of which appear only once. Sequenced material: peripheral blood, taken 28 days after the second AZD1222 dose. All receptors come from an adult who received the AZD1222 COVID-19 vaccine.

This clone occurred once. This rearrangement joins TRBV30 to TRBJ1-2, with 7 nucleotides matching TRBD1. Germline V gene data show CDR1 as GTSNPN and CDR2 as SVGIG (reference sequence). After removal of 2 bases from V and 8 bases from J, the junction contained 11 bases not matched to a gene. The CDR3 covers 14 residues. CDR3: CAWSPGGEWKGYTF. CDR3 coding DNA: TGTGCCTGGAGTCCAGGGGGGGAGTGGAAAGGCTACACCTTC.

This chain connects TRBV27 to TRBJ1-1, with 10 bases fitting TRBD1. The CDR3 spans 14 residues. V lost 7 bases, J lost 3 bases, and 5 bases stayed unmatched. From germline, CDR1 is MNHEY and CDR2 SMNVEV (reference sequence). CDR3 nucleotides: TGTGCCAGCATTAAGACAGGGGGCGACACTGAAGCTTTCTTT. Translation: CASIKTGGDTEAFF.

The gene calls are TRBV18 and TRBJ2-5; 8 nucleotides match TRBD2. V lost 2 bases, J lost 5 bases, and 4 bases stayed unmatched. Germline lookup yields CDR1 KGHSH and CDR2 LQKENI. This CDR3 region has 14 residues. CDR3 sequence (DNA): TGTGCCAGCTCACCAGGGACTAGAGCGGAGACCCAGTACTTC. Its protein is CASSPGTRAETQYF.

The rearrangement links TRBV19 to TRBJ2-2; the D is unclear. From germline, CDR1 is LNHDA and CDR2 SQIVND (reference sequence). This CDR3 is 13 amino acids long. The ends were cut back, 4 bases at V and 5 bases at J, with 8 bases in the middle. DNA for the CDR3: TGTGCCAGTAGTAATCAGCGTACCGGGGAGCTGTTTTTT. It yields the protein CASSNQRTGELFF.

The CDR3 sequence: CASSEQGPYEQYF. CDR3 bases: TGTGCCAGCAGTGAACAGGGGCCCTACGAGCAGTACTTC. The chain joins TRBV2 to TRBJ2-7, with D possibly matching TRBD1 (6 bases). Germline CDR1 and CDR2: SNHLY and FYNNEI. V was pared by 2 bases and J by 2 bases, with 7 bases between. The CDR3 runs 13 residues.

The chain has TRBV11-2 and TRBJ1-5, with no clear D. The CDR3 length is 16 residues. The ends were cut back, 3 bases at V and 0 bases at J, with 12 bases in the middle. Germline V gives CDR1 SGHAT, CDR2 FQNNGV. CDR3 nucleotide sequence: TGTGCCAGCAGCTTCCTCAGCTTAGCTAGCAATCAGCCCCAGCATTTT. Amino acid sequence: CASSFLSLASNQPQHF. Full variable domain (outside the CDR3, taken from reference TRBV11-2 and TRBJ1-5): EAGVAQSPRYKIIEKRQSVAFWCNPISGHATLYWYQQILGQGPKLLIQFQNNGVVDDSQLPKDRFSAERLKGVDSTLKIQPAKLEDSAVYLCASSFLSLASNQPQHFGDGTRLSIL.

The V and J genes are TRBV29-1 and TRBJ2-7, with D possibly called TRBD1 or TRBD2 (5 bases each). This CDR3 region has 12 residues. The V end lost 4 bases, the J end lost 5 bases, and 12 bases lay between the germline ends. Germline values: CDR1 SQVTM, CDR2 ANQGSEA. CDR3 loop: CSVAGGSHEQYF. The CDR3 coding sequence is TGCAGCGTTGCTGGGGGAAGTCACGAGCAGTACTTC.

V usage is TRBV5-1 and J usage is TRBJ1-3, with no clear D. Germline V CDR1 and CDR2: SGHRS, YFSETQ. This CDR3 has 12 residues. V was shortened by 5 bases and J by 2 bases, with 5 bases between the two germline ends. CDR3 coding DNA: TGCGCCAGCAGAGAAACTGGAAACACCATATATTTT. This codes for CASRETGNTIYF.

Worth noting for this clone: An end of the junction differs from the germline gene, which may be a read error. The CDR3 protein is CASSLAGANNEQFF. In nucleotides, the CDR3 is TGTGCCAGCAGCCTAGCGGGGGCTAACAATGAGCAGTTCTTC. The rearrangement uses TRBV7-2 and TRBJ2-1, with TRBD2 matching over 10 bases. This CDR3 is built from 14 residues. Looked up from germline, CDR1 is SGHTA and CDR2 is FQGNSA.

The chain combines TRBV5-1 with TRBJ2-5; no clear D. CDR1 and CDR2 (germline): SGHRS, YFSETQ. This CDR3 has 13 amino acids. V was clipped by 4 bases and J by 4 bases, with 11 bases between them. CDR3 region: CASSTGYRETQYF. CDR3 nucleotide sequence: TGCGCCAGCAGCACCGGATACAGAGAGACCCAGTACTTC.

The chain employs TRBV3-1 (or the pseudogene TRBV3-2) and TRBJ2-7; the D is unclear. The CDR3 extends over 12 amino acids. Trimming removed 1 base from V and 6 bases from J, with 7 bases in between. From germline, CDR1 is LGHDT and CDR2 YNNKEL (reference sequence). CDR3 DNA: TGTGCCAGCAGCCAAGTAGGGCTCGAGCAGTACTTC. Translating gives CASSQVGLEQYF.

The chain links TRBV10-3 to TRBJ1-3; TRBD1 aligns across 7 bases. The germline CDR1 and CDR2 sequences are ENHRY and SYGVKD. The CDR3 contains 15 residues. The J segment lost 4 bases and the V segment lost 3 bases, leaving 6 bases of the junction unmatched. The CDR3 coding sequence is TGTGCCATCAGTGATTTGAAGGGGGCCGGAAACACCATATATTTT. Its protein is CAISDLKGAGNTIYF.

The CDR3 region is CASSEGLAGGPTDTQYF. In DNA form, the CDR3 reads TGTGCCAGCAGCGAAGGACTGGCGGGAGGGCCCACAGATACGCAGTATTTT. The genes are TRBV7-2 and TRBJ2-3; 9 nucleotides line up with TRBD2. The junction had 11 bases not matched to a gene; V was cut back by 5 bases and J by 2 bases. The CDR3 loop spans 17 amino acids. CDR1 and CDR2 from the germline V gene are SGHTA and FQGNSA.

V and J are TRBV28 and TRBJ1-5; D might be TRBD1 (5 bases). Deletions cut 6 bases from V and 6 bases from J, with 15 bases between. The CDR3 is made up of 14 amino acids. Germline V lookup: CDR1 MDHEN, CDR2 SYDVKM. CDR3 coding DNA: TGTGCCAGCAGCCTATCATCAGGGTCTCAGCCCCAGCATTTT. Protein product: CASSLSSGSQPQHF.

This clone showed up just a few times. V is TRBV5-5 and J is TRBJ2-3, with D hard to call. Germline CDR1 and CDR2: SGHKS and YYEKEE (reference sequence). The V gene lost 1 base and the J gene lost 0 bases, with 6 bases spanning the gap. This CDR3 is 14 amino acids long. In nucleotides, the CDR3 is TGTGCCAGCAGCTTGCAGGCCAGCACAGATACGCAGTATTTT. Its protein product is CASSLQASTDTQYF.

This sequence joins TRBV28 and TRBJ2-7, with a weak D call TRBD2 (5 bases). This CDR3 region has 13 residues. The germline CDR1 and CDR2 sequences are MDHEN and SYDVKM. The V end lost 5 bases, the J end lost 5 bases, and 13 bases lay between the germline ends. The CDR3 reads CASSSPRRDEQYF. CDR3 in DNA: TGTGCCAGCAGTAGCCCCCGGCGGGACGAGCAGTACTTC. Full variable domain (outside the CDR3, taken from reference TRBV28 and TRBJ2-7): DVKVTQSSRYLVKRTGEKVFLECVQDMDHENMFWYRQDPGLGLRLIYFSYDVKMKEKGDIPEGYSVSREKKERFSLILESASTNQTSMYLCASSSPRRDEQYFGPGTRLTVT.

Here the CDR3 DNA reads TGTGCCAGCGCTACCGGGACAGGAATGTACTTC. Translation: CASATGTGMYF. This chain uses TRBV27 with TRBJ2-7, with 8 bases that match TRBD1. The CDR3 is 11 residues long. With 8 bases clipped from V and 12 bases from J, the junction kept 9 bases outside the gene matches. Per the germline V gene, CDR1 is MNHEY and CDR2 is SMNVEV (reference sequence).

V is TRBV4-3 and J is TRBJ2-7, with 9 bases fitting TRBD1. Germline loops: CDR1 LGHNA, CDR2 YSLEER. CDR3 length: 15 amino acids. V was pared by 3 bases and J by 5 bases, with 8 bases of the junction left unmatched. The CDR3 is CASSHFGTGRHEQYF. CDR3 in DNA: TGCGCCAGCAGCCACTTCGGGACAGGGAGGCACGAGCAGTACTTC.

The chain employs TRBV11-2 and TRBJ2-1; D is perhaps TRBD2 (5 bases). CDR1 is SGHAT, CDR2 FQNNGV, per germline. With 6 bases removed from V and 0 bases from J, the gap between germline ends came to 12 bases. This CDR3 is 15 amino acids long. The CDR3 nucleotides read TGTGCCAGCAGGCGGAGCGGAAGCTCCTACAATGAGCAGTTCTTC. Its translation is CASRRSGSSYNEQFF. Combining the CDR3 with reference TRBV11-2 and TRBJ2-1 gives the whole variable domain EAGVAQSPRYKIIEKRQSVAFWCNPISGHATLYWYQQILGQGPKLLIQFQNNGVVDDSQLPKDRFSAERLKGVDSTLKIQPAKLEDSAVYLCASRRSGSSYNEQFFGPGTRLTVL.

The CDR3: CASRGDYLNEQFF. The CDR3 nucleotides are TGTGCCAGCAGAGGGGACTACCTCAATGAGCAGTTCTTC. This rearrangement joins TRBV2 to TRBJ2-1; TRBD2 matches 7 bases. The germline gives CDR1 SNHLY, CDR2 FYNNEI. J was trimmed by 6 bases and V by 6 bases; bases with no gene match: 5. The CDR3 extends over 13 amino acids.

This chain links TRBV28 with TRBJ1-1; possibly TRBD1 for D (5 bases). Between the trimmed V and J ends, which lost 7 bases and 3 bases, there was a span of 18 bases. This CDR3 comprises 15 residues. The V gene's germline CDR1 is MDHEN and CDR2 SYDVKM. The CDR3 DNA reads TGTGCCAGCACCGCTAGGGGTGGGGGAGACACTGAAGCTTTCTTT. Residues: CASTARGGGDTEAFF.

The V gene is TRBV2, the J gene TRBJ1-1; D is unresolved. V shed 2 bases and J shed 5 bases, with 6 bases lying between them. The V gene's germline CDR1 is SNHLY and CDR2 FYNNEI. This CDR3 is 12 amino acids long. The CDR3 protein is CASSESFTEAFF. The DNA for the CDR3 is TGTGCCAGCAGTGAATCGTTTACTGAAGCTTTCTTT.

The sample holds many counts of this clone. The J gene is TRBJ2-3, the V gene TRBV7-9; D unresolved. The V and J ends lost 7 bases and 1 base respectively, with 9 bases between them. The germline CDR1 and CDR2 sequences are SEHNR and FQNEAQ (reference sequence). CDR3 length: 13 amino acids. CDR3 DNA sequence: TGTGCCAGCACCGGAGCTGGCACAGATACGCAGTATTTT. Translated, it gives CASTGAGTDTQYF.

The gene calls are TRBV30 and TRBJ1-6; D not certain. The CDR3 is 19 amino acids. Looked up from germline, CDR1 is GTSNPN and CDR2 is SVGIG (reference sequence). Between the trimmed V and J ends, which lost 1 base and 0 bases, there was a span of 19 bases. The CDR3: CAWSGAGFYASSYNSPLHF. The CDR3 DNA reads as TGTGCCTGGAGTGGAGCCGGGTTTTATGCAAGCTCCTATAATTCACCCCTCCACTTT.

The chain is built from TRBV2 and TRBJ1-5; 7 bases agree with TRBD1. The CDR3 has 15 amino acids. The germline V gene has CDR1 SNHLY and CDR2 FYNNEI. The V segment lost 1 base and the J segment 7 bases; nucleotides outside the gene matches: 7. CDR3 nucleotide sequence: TGTGCCAGCAGTGAAGGTAGACAGGGTGGACAGCCCCAGCATTTT. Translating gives CASSEGRQGGQPQHF.

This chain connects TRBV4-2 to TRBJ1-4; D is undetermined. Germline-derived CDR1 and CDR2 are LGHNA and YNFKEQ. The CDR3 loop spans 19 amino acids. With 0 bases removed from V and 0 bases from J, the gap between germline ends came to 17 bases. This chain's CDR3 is CASSQDRGNPRATNEKLFF. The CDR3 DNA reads TGTGCCAGCAGCCAAGATCGCGGAAACCCTCGCGCAACTAATGAAAAACTGTTTTTT.

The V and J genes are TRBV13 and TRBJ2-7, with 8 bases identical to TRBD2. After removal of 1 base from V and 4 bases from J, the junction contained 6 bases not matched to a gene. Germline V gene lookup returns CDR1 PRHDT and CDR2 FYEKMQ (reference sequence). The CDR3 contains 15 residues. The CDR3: CASSLVREGSYEQYF. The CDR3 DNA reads TGTGCCAGCAGCTTAGTCCGGGAGGGCTCTTACGAGCAGTACTTC.

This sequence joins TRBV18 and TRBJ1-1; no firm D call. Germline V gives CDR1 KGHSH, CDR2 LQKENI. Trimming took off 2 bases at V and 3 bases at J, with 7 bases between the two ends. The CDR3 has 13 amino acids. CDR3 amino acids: CASSPNGDTEAFF. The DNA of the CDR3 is TGTGCCAGCTCACCAAACGGTGACACTGAAGCTTTCTTT.